Listed below are T cell receptor beta chains from one sample, sequenced in a study of T-cell reconstitution after alpha-beta-depleted transplantation in children. From the PCR reads, TCRdb called clonotypes with MiXCR, one entry per CDR3 protein. The sample holds around 130,000 distinct CDR3 sequences, 8% to 10% seen once. Sample: PBMCs, mostly from graft donor cells, taken 180 days after TCRalphabeta/CD19-depleted stem cell transplant. Source of these receptors: a girl in the first two years of life who had a stem cell transplant for combined immunodeficiency, so the T cells may come from the graft donor. The CDR3 runs from the conserved cysteine through the conserved F or W. D genes are given only for firm matches. Rows may omit the clone size; those that give it use once, few, many or a size class.

d_gene: -; abundance: many; v_gene: TRBV7-2; j_gene: TRBJ1-3; len: 11; CDR3nt: TGTGCCAGCAGCTCTGGAAACACCATATATTTT; CDR3aa: CASSSGNTIYF
d_gene: TRBD1; abundance: many; v_gene: TRBV12-3/TRBV12-4; j_gene: TRBJ1-4; len: 15; CDR3nt: TGTGCCAGCAGCCGGGGACAGGCCAAAGGAGAAAAACTGTTTTTT; CDR3aa: CASSRGQAKGEKLFF
d_gene: -; abundance: few; v_gene: TRBV3-1; j_gene: TRBJ2-2; len: 16; CDR3nt: TGTGCCAGCAGCCAAGATCTCCTAGCAAGTACCGGGGAGCTGTTTTTT; CDR3aa: CASSQDLLASTGELFF
d_gene: TRBD1; abundance: many; v_gene: TRBV6-1; j_gene: TRBJ1-5; len: 15; CDR3nt: TGTGCCAGCAGCCGGGGACAGGGCTCAAATCAGCCCCAGCATTTT; CDR3aa: CASSRGQGSNQPQHF
d_gene: TRBD1; abundance: few; v_gene: TRBV6-5; j_gene: TRBJ1-5; len: 17; CDR3nt: TGTGCCAGCAGTTACTCGCCGGGACAGGCGGGCAATCAGCCCCAGCATTTT; CDR3aa: CASSYSPGQAGNQPQHF
d_gene: -; abundance: -; v_gene: TRBV12-3/TRBV12-4; j_gene: TRBJ2-3; len: 18; CDR3nt: TGTGCCAGCAGTTTACGTCTCCCGGGGACTTATAGCACAGATACGCAGTATTTT; CDR3aa: CASSLRLPGTYSTDTQYF
d_gene: -; abundance: few; v_gene: TRBV20-1; j_gene: TRBJ2-7; len: 13; CDR3nt: TGCAGTGCTAGCGAGGCCAGATACTACGAGCAGTACTTC; CDR3aa: CSASEARYYEQYF
d_gene: -; abundance: -; v_gene: TRBV14; j_gene: TRBJ1-1; len: 13; CDR3nt: TGTGCCAGCAGCCAAAGGAGGACCACTGAAGCTTTCTTT; CDR3aa: CASSQRRTTEAFF
d_gene: -; abundance: -; v_gene: TRBV7-2; j_gene: TRBJ2-5; len: 14; CDR3nt: TGTGCCAGCAGCTTAGAACTAGCCAAAGAGACCCAGTACTTC; CDR3aa: CASSLELAKETQYF
d_gene: TRBD2; abundance: few; v_gene: TRBV5-1; j_gene: TRBJ2-3; len: 15; CDR3nt: TGCGCCAGCAGCTTAGGGACTAGAAACACAGATACGCAGTATTTT; CDR3aa: CASSLGTRNTDTQYF
d_gene: -; abundance: -; v_gene: TRBV24-1; j_gene: TRBJ2-3; len: 13; CDR3nt: TGTGCCACCGCCAACCGGGACCTGGATACGCAGTATTTT; CDR3aa: CATANRDLDTQYF
d_gene: -; abundance: -; v_gene: TRBV20-1; j_gene: TRBJ1-5; len: 16; CDR3nt: TGCAGTGGATCGGGGAGCTTGGGACTCGTGAATCAGCCCCAGCATTTT; CDR3aa: CSGSGSLGLVNQPQHF
d_gene: TRBD2; abundance: -; v_gene: TRBV7-8; j_gene: TRBJ2-1; len: 17; CDR3nt: TGTGCCAGCAGCTTAGCGATGGGTAGCGGGACCGGGGGTGAGCAGTTCTTC; CDR3aa: CASSLAMGSGTGGEQFF
d_gene: TRBD1; abundance: -; v_gene: TRBV5-1; j_gene: TRBJ2-5; len: 15; CDR3nt: TGCGCCAGCAGCGCCAGGACAGGGGGCGGAGAGACCCAGTACTTC; CDR3aa: CASSARTGGGETQYF
d_gene: -; abundance: -; v_gene: TRBV12-3/TRBV12-4; j_gene: TRBJ1-3; len: 14; CDR3nt: TGTGCCAGCAGGCCGTCGAGCTCTGGAAACACCATATATTTT; CDR3aa: CASRPSSSGNTIYF
d_gene: -; abundance: few; v_gene: TRBV5-6; j_gene: TRBJ2-7; len: 11; CDR3nt: TGCGCCGGGAGCCCTCCCTACGAGCAGTACTTC; CDR3aa: CAGSPPYEQYF
d_gene: -; abundance: many; v_gene: TRBV27; j_gene: TRBJ2-1; len: 12; CDR3nt: TGTGCCAGCAGCAGCTCGGGGAATGAGCAGTTCTTC; CDR3aa: CASSSSGNEQFF
d_gene: -; abundance: many; v_gene: TRBV29-1; j_gene: TRBJ2-7; len: 16; CDR3nt: TGCAGCGTTGAAACACAGAGGGGAACGGGGTACTACGAGCAGTACTTC; CDR3aa: CSVETQRGTGYYEQYF
d_gene: -; abundance: -; v_gene: TRBV5-1; j_gene: TRBJ2-6; len: 18; CDR3nt: TGCGCCAGCAGGTTGTGGCCCTCTATGGGAGACGGGGCCAACGTCCTGACTTTC; CDR3aa: CASRLWPSMGDGANVLTF
d_gene: TRBD2; abundance: few; v_gene: TRBV20-1; j_gene: TRBJ2-3; len: 15; CDR3nt: TGCAGTGCCCCGTCACTAGCGGAGATCACAGATACGCAGTATTTT; CDR3aa: CSAPSLAEITDTQYF
d_gene: -; abundance: few; v_gene: TRBV6-2/TRBV6-3; j_gene: TRBJ2-3; len: 16; CDR3nt: TGTGCCAGCAGTAGCCTGCGGTTAGGTGGCACAGATACGCAGTATTTT; CDR3aa: CASSSLRLGGTDTQYF
d_gene: -; abundance: -; v_gene: TRBV20-1; j_gene: TRBJ2-7; len: 12; CDR3nt: TGCAGTGCTAGTGCCGGGACCTACGAGCAGTACTTC; CDR3aa: CSASAGTYEQYF
d_gene: TRBD2; abundance: many; v_gene: TRBV20-1; j_gene: TRBJ2-1; len: 17; CDR3nt: TGCAGTGCTAGTTCGTTCTTAGCGGGAGTAGCCTACAATGAGCAGTTCTTC; CDR3aa: CSASSFLAGVAYNEQFF
d_gene: -; abundance: many; v_gene: TRBV12-3/TRBV12-4; j_gene: TRBJ2-3; len: 15; CDR3nt: TGTGCCAGCAGTCCCTTGGGGGGAAGCACAGATACGCAGTATTTT; CDR3aa: CASSPLGGSTDTQYF
d_gene: -; abundance: few; v_gene: TRBV20-1; j_gene: TRBJ1-5; len: 12; CDR3nt: TGCAGTGCGTCCCTGAGCAATCAGCCCCAGCATTTT; CDR3aa: CSASLSNQPQHF
d_gene: -; abundance: few; v_gene: TRBV5-5; j_gene: TRBJ1-5; len: 13; CDR3nt: TGTGCCAGCAGCCGGGCCCTATACCAGCCCCAGCATTTT; CDR3aa: CASSRALYQPQHF
d_gene: -; abundance: -; v_gene: TRBV19; j_gene: TRBJ2-3; len: 13; CDR3nt: TGTGCCAGTCGACGGGATGTCGTAGATACGCAGTATTTT; CDR3aa: CASRRDVVDTQYF
d_gene: TRBD1; abundance: -; v_gene: TRBV7-6; j_gene: TRBJ2-7; len: 13; CDR3nt: TGTGCCAGCAGCTCGGATCTTGGACAGGGAAAGTACTTC; CDR3aa: CASSSDLGQGKYF
d_gene: -; abundance: -; v_gene: TRBV20-1; j_gene: TRBJ2-2; len: 17; CDR3nt: TGCAGTGCTAGGGAGGGAGAGACAGGGCATTACACCGGGGAGCTGTTTTTT; CDR3aa: CSAREGETGHYTGELFF
d_gene: TRBD2; abundance: few; v_gene: TRBV5-1; j_gene: TRBJ2-3; len: 14; CDR3nt: TGCGCCAGCAGCTTTGCGGGGGGGCCAGATACGCAGTATTTT; CDR3aa: CASSFAGGPDTQYF
d_gene: -; abundance: few; v_gene: TRBV5-5; j_gene: TRBJ2-7; len: 14; CDR3nt: TGTGCCAGCAGCCCCCGATGGCCTTCCTACGAGCAGTACTTC; CDR3aa: CASSPRWPSYEQYF
d_gene: TRBD2; abundance: few; v_gene: TRBV27; j_gene: TRBJ2-7; len: 14; CDR3nt: TGTGCCAGCAGTTTATACGGGGGGAGCTACGAGCAGTACTTC; CDR3aa: CASSLYGGSYEQYF
d_gene: TRBD1; abundance: -; v_gene: TRBV14; j_gene: TRBJ1-2; len: 19; CDR3nt: TGTGCCAGCAGCCAAGATGGAGGGACAGTCTACCTAGGGGACTATGGCTACACCTTC; CDR3aa: CASSQDGGTVYLGDYGYTF
d_gene: -; abundance: few; v_gene: TRBV12-3/TRBV12-4; j_gene: TRBJ2-2; len: 14; CDR3nt: TGTGCCAGCAGTCCAAAGACTAGAACCGGGGAGCTGTTTTTT; CDR3aa: CASSPKTRTGELFF
d_gene: TRBD1; abundance: once; v_gene: TRBV20-1; j_gene: TRBJ2-7; len: 15; CDR3nt: TGCAGTGCCCAGGGGGGACAGGTTGACTCCTACGAGCAGTGCTTC; CDR3aa: CSAQGGQVDSYEQCF
d_gene: -; abundance: many; v_gene: TRBV3-1; j_gene: TRBJ2-1; len: 14; CDR3nt: TGTGCCAGCAGCCAGTCAGTATACTACAATGAGCAGTTCTTC; CDR3aa: CASSQSVYYNEQFF
d_gene: TRBD1; abundance: many; v_gene: TRBV12-3/TRBV12-4; j_gene: TRBJ1-5; len: 14; CDR3nt: TGTGCCAGCAGTTTAAGGACAGGGGGTCAGCCCCAGCATTTT; CDR3aa: CASSLRTGGQPQHF
d_gene: -; abundance: few; v_gene: TRBV20-1; j_gene: TRBJ2-1; len: 17; CDR3nt: TGCAGTGCTAGCATTCCTTTGACAGGTTTTCTCTACAATGAGCAGTTCTTC; CDR3aa: CSASIPLTGFLYNEQFF
d_gene: TRBD2; abundance: -; v_gene: TRBV29-1; j_gene: TRBJ2-5; len: 13; CDR3nt: TGCAGCGCGGCCAGGGCGGGAGTGGAGACCCAGTACTTC; CDR3aa: CSAARAGVETQYF
d_gene: TRBD2; abundance: few; v_gene: TRBV29-1; j_gene: TRBJ2-3; len: 13; CDR3nt: TGCAGCGTTGCTGCGGGAGTGACAGATACGCAGTATTTT; CDR3aa: CSVAAGVTDTQYF
d_gene: TRBD2; abundance: few; v_gene: TRBV12-3/TRBV12-4; j_gene: TRBJ2-1; len: 12; CDR3nt: TGTGCCAGCAGCCTAGCGGGGTTTGAGCAGTTCTTC; CDR3aa: CASSLAGFEQFF
d_gene: -; abundance: few; v_gene: TRBV20-1; j_gene: TRBJ2-1; len: 16; CDR3nt: TGCAGTGCTAGAGGAGGGGGGATCGGGACCTACAATGAGCAGTTCTTC; CDR3aa: CSARGGGIGTYNEQFF
d_gene: -; abundance: many; v_gene: TRBV27; j_gene: TRBJ2-7; len: 14; CDR3nt: TGTGCCAGCAGTTTAGGGGGGACAGCGAGGGAGCAGTACTTC; CDR3aa: CASSLGGTAREQYF
d_gene: -; abundance: -; v_gene: TRBV27; j_gene: TRBJ2-3; len: 13; CDR3nt: TGTGCCAGCAGTGGGCTCCCCACAGATACGCAGTATTTT; CDR3aa: CASSGLPTDTQYF
d_gene: -; abundance: -; v_gene: TRBV29-1; j_gene: TRBJ1-1; len: 13; CDR3nt: TGCAGCGTTGAAGAGGGACCGTCGATGGTGGCTTTCTTT; CDR3aa: CSVEEGPSMVAFF
d_gene: TRBD1; abundance: few; v_gene: TRBV5-1; j_gene: TRBJ1-4; len: 14; CDR3nt: TGCGCCAGCAGCATCGGGGACAGGCGATATGAACTGTTTTTT; CDR3aa: CASSIGDRRYELFF
d_gene: -; abundance: few; v_gene: TRBV29-1; j_gene: TRBJ2-3; len: 14; CDR3nt: TGCACCATACCAGCGGATACTAGCACAGATACGCAGTATTTT; CDR3aa: CTIPADTSTDTQYF
d_gene: -; abundance: many; v_gene: TRBV28; j_gene: TRBJ2-7; len: 13; CDR3nt: TGTGCCAGCACCCCCCCGGGAACCTACGAGCAGTACTTC; CDR3aa: CASTPPGTYEQYF
d_gene: TRBD1; abundance: few; v_gene: TRBV28; j_gene: TRBJ2-2; len: 13; CDR3nt: TGTGCCACCGGGACAGGCCCCACCGGGGAGCTGTTTTTT; CDR3aa: CATGTGPTGELFF
d_gene: -; abundance: many; v_gene: TRBV10-3; j_gene: TRBJ2-5; len: 16; CDR3nt: TGTGCCATCAGCCCCGTCGCAGAGGCAGCCCAAGAGACCCAGTACTTC; CDR3aa: CAISPVAEAAQETQYF
d_gene: TRBD1; abundance: -; v_gene: TRBV5-1; j_gene: TRBJ2-2; len: 18; CDR3nt: TGCGCCAGCAGCTCCCGGGACAGGGGTTCTAAGAACACCGGGGAGCTGTTTTTT; CDR3aa: CASSSRDRGSKNTGELFF
d_gene: TRBD2; abundance: few; v_gene: TRBV7-2; j_gene: TRBJ2-2; len: 14; CDR3nt: TGTGCCAGCAGCTCGGGGGGGCACCCCGGGGAGCTGTTTTTT; CDR3aa: CASSSGGHPGELFF
d_gene: -; abundance: many; v_gene: TRBV20-1; j_gene: TRBJ2-3; len: 15; CDR3nt: TGCAGTGCTAGCCCGATGGAGACTAGCACAGATACGCAGTATTTT; CDR3aa: CSASPMETSTDTQYF
d_gene: -; abundance: many; v_gene: TRBV10-3; j_gene: TRBJ2-7; len: 13; CDR3nt: TGTGCCATCTCCCCGGGAGATCGGAGGGAGCAGTACTTC; CDR3aa: CAISPGDRREQYF
d_gene: -; abundance: few; v_gene: TRBV4-3; j_gene: TRBJ2-7; len: 14; CDR3nt: TGCGCCAGCAGCCAAGATCCGAGCTCCTACGAGCAGTACTTC; CDR3aa: CASSQDPSSYEQYF
d_gene: -; abundance: few; v_gene: TRBV5-1; j_gene: TRBJ2-5; len: 14; CDR3nt: TGCGCCAGCAGCTCCCGGGGAGGTTGGGAGACCCAGTACTTC; CDR3aa: CASSSRGGWETQYF
d_gene: -; abundance: -; v_gene: TRBV9; j_gene: TRBJ2-3; len: 17; CDR3nt: TGTGCCAGCAGCGTAGCTACAGGGACTGCCTGGGCAGATACGCAGTATTTT; CDR3aa: CASSVATGTAWADTQYF